The 12 T cell receptor beta chains below all came from one sample that was sequenced in a study of shared clonotypes between healthy human individuals. The protocol was immunoSEQ multiplex PCR, while the TCRdb copy is restricted to in-frame clones and leaves out a portion. The table records some 2,500,000 clones, over 85% of them present only once. Sequencing was carried out using naive CD4+ T cells from PBMCs. Sample subset: CD45RA+ positively selected. These receptor sequences come from a man between 18 and 35 years old in good health. Some clones in this sample may be carry-over from other donors' samples.

The V and J genes are TRBV2 and TRBJ2-1; 11 bases match TRBD2. CDR3 length: 19 residues. Unmatched junction bases numbered 13, after V lost 5 bases and J lost 1 base. Germline CDR1 is SNHLY and CDR2 is FYNNEI. DNA for the CDR3: TGTGCCAGCAGTTTACTAGCGGGAGTAAATAAATTTTCCTACAATGAGCAGTTCTTC. Protein product: CASSLLAGVNKFSYNEQFF.

V usage is TRBV27 and J usage is TRBJ2-4; a possible D gene is TRBD1 (6 bases). V was cut by 5 bases and J by 6 bases, with 11 bases left in between. Germline V CDR1 and CDR2: MNHEY, SMNVEV (reference sequence). The CDR3 is 13 residues long. This CDR3 is CASSVQGGNIQYF. The CDR3 DNA is TGTGCCAGCAGTGTACAGGGTGGAAACATTCAGTACTTC.

The genes are TRBV19 and TRBJ1-5, with a tentative D call TRBD1 (5 bases). CDR1 is LNHDA, CDR2 SQIVND, per germline (reference sequence). CDR3 size: 15 residues. Between the trimmed V and J ends, which lost 11 bases and 1 base, there was a span of 18 bases. The CDR3 DNA is TGTGCCGCCACGGTAGGGGTGGGGAGCAATCAGCCCCAGCATTTT. Residues: CAATVGVGSNQPQHF. Supplemented by reference TRBV19 and TRBJ1-5, the full variable domain reads DGGITQSPKYLFRKEGQNVTLSCEQNLNHDAMYWYRQDPGQGLRLIYYSQIVNDFQKGDIAEGYSVSREKKESFPLTVTSAQKNPTAFYLCAATVGVGSNQPQHFGDGTRLSIL.

The chain joins TRBV5-1 to TRBJ1-2; no definite D call. Germline V gives CDR1 SGHRS, CDR2 YFSETQ. V lost 0 bases, J lost 4 bases, and 13 bases lay in between. This CDR3 comprises 15 residues. The CDR3 region has the DNA TGCGCCAGCAGCTTGGCCCACGACCTTCCCTATGGCTACACCTTC. Translating it yields CASSLAHDLPYGYTF.

Turning to this clone: Different DNA sequences within this sample yield the same CDR3. CDR3 residues: CASRDSGNTIYF. In DNA form, the CDR3 reads TGCGCCAGCCGGGACTCTGGAAACACCATATATTTT. The chain combines TRBV5-1 with TRBJ1-3, with D uncertain. V gave up 7 bases and J gave up 0 bases, with 5 bases separating them. This CDR3 region has 12 residues. Looked up from germline, CDR1 is SGHRS and CDR2 is YFSETQ.

The V and J genes are TRBV6-6 and TRBJ2-3, with 8 bases lining up with TRBD1. Per the germline V gene, CDR1 is MNHNY and CDR2 is SVGAGI (reference sequence). The CDR3 extends over 15 amino acids. Trimming cost V 2 bases and J 6 bases; bases outside gene matches: 7. CDR3 region: CASSYHNQGADTQYF. In nucleotides, the CDR3 is TGTGCCAGCAGTTACCACAATCAGGGGGCGGATACGCAGTATTTT.

The gene calls are TRBV7-2 and TRBJ1-1; D is unresolved. The V and J ends lost 5 bases and 0 bases respectively, with 10 bases between them. Per germline, CDR1 SGHTA and CDR2 FQGNSA. This CDR3 region has 14 residues. The CDR3 DNA reads as TGTGCCAGCAGCCTCAGACTGATGAACACTGAAGCTTTCTTT. This gives the protein CASSLRLMNTEAFF.

The chain couples TRBV5-1 to TRBJ2-7; D possibly corresponds to TRBD2 (5 bases). Per the germline V gene, CDR1 is SGHRS and CDR2 is YFSETQ. This CDR3 has 14 amino acids. Trimming stripped 0 bases from V and 3 bases from J, with 10 bases between. The CDR3 coding sequence is TGCGCCAGCAGCTTGGAAGGAGGTTTCTACGAGCAGTACTTC. It codes for CASSLEGGFYEQYF. Together with reference TRBV5-1 and TRBJ2-7, the CDR3 gives the full variable domain: KAGVTQTPRYLIKTRGQQVTLSCSPISGHRSVSWYQQTPGQGLQFLFEYFSETQRNKGNFPGRFSGRQFSNSRSEMNVSTLELGDSALYLCASSLEGGFYEQYFGPGTRLTVT.

J is TRBJ1-1 and V is TRBV9, with D possibly matching TRBD1 (6 bases). CDR1 is SGDLS, CDR2 YYNGEE, per germline. The CDR3 spans 16 residues. V dropped 0 bases and J dropped 5 bases, with 17 bases sitting between them. The CDR3 reads CASSVGPAGGRTEAFF. The CDR3 DNA reads as TGTGCCAGCAGCGTAGGGCCCGCGGGGGGCAGGACTGAAGCTTTCTTT.

This sequence joins TRBV7-9 and TRBJ2-3, with TRBD2 matching 7 bases. CDR3 length equals 13 residues. Germline V gene sequence: CDR1 SEHNR, CDR2 FQNEAQ (reference sequence). V lost 0 bases and J lost 11; bases outside the gene matches: 5. CDR3 nucleotide sequence: TGTGCCAGCAGCTTAGCCAACACGGGGGGGCAGTATTTT. It translates to CASSLANTGGQYF.

CDR3 sequence reads: CASSYRTGQETQYF. The CDR3 DNA reads as TGTGCCAGCAGCTACCGGACAGGTCAAGAGACCCAGTACTTC. The chain uses TRBV7-9 and TRBJ2-5, with TRBD1 matching over 7 bases. V was pared by 4 bases and J by 2 bases, with 4 bases of the junction left unmatched. Looked up from germline, CDR1 is SEHNR and CDR2 is FQNEAQ (reference sequence). This CDR3 contains 14 residues.

This clone was seen only once. This chain joins TRBV5-5 and TRBJ1-5, with D tentatively TRBD1 (5 bases). The germline V gene has CDR1 SGHKS and CDR2 YYEKEE (reference sequence). There are 14 residues in the CDR3. V dropped 0 bases and J dropped 7 bases, with 11 bases sitting between them. DNA for the CDR3: TGTGCCAGCAGCTTGGCCGGGGGAATCCAGCCCCAGCATTTT. Protein: CASSLAGGIQPQHF.